This paragraph covers one T cell receptor (delta chain) sequence. This clone was observed a few times. Its antigen is currently not known. With a far larger clone one base away, a read error is the likely cause. The sample is drawn from a study of gamma-delta chains in newborns, infants, children (dated by TCRdb to between 2019 and 2020). Study-level background: According to the study title, microbial exposure causes polyclonal expansion of innate gammadelta T cells right after birth. How innate gammadelta T cell populations in human newborns were shaped by microbial exposure immediately after birth was investigated in the study.

TCRdb shows the sequencer as Illumina MiSeq. Public reads were reanalyzed in TCRdb with CATT, and rows carrying the same DNA were merged afterwards. In this sample the table shows about 6,100 delta-chain clones, over 2.5% of which occur a single time. The ten largest clones represent 15% to 19% of the sample. CDR1 and CDR2, looked up from the germline V gene, are GEAIGNYY and EKD. The CDR3 starts with the cysteine, ends with the phenylalanine, and has 19 residues. Here the CDR3 DNA is all that survives: 57 bases in frame from base 1. V and J are trimmed by 0 bases and 0 bases, and the gene matches miss 4 bases of the junction.

The sequence derives from a child who was a newborn, infant or young child, either healthy, febrile or measles-vaccinated (not recorded which). Sequenced sample: blood. The chain links TRDV2 with TRDJ3, with 10 bases matching TRDD3. The sequenced DNA: TGTGCCTGTGACACCGTACTGGGGGATGGCTCCTGGGACACCCGACAGATGTTTTTC. Translated, this gives CACDTVLGDGSWDTRQMFF.